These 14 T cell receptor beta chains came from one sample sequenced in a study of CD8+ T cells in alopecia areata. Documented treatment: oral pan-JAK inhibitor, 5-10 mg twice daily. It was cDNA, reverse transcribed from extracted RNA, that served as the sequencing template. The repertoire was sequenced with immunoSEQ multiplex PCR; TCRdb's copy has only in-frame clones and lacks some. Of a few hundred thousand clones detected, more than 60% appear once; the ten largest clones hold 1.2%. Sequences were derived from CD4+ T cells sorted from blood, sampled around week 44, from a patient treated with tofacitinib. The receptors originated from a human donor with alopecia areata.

This CDR3 is CASSYSRSEQYF. The CDR3, as DNA: TGTGCCAGCAGTTACTCGAGGTCCGAGCAGTACTTC. The rearrangement links TRBV6-6 to TRBJ2-7, with unresolved D. There are 12 residues in the CDR3. V dropped 0 bases and J dropped 6 bases, with 6 bases sitting between them. Germline CDR1 reads MNHNY; CDR2 reads SVGAGI (reference sequence).

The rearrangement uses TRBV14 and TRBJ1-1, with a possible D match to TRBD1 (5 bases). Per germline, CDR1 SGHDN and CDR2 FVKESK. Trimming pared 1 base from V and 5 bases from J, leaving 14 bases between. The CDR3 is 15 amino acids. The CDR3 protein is CASSQAGTRGTEAFF. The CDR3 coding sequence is TGTGCCAGCAGCCAAGCCGGGACCCGGGGGACTGAAGCTTTCTTT.

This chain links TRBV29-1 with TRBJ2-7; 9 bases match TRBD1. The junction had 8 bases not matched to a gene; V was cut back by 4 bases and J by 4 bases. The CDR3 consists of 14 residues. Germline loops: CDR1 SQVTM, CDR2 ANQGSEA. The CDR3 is CSVVSRQGVYEQYF. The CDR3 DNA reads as TGCAGCGTTGTATCTCGACAGGGGGTGTACGAGCAGTACTTC.

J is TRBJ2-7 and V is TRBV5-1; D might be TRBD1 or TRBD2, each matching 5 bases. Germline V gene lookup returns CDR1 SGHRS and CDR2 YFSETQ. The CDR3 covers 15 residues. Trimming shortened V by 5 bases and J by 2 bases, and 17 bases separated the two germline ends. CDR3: CASRWRGDGTYEQYF. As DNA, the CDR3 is TGCGCCAGCAGGTGGCGAGGGGACGGAACCTACGAGCAGTACTTC.

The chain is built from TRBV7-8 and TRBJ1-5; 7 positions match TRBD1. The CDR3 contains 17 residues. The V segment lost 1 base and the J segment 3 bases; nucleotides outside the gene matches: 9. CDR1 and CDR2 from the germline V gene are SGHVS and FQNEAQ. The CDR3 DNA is TGTGCCAGCAGCTTAGATTACAGGGGTCGCTTCAATCAGCCCCAGCATTTT. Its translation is CASSLDYRGRFNQPQHF.

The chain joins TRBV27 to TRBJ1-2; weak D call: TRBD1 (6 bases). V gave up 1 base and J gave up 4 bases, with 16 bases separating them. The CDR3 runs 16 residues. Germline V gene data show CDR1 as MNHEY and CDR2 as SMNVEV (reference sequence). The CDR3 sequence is CASSLFGGQGTYGYTF. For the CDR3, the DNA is TGTGCCAGCAGTTTATTCGGGGGGCAGGGGACCTATGGCTACACCTTC.

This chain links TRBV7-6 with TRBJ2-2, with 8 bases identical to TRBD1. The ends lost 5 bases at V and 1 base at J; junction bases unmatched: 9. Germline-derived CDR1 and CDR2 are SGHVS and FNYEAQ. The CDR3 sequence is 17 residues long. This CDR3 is CASSPQGQALNTGELFF. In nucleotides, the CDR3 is TGTGCCAGCAGCCCACAGGGACAGGCGCTGAACACCGGGGAGCTGTTTTTT.

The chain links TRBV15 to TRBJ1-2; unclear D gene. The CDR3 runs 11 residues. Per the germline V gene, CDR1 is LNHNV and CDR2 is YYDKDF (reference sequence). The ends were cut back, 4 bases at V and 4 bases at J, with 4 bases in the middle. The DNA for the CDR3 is TGTGCCACCAGCAACACCTATGGCTACACCTTC. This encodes CATSNTYGYTF.

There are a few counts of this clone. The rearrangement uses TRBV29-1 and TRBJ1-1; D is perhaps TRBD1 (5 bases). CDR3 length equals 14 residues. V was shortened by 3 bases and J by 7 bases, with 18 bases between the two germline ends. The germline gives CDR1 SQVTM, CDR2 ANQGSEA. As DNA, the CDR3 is TGCAGCGTTGACGTCGGGGCTGGAAGTGGTGAAGCTTTCTTT. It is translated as CSVDVGAGSGEAFF.

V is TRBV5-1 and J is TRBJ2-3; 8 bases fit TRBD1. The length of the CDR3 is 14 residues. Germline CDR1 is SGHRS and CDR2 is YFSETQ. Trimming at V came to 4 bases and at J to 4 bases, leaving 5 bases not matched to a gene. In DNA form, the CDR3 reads TGCGCCAGCAGCACAGGGACAGGAGCAGATACGCAGTATTTT. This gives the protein CASSTGTGADTQYF.

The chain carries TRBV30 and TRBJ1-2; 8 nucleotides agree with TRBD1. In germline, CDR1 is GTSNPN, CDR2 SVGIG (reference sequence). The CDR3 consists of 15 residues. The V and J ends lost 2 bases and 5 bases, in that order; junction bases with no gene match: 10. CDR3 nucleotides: TGTGCCTGGAGTCTGGGGACAGGAATAGGGTATGGCTACACCTTC. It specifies CAWSLGTGIGYGYTF.

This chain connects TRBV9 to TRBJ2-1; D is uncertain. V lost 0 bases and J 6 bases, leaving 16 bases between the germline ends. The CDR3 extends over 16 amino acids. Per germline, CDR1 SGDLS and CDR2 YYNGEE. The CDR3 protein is CASSVGSAPLANEQFF. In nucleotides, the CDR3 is TGTGCCAGCAGCGTAGGATCGGCTCCACTTGCCAATGAGCAGTTCTTC.

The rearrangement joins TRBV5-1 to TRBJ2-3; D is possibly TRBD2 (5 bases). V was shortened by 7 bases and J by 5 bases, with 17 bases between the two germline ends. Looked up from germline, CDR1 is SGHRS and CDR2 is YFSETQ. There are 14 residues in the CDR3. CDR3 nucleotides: TGCGCCAGCGACGTGGGGTCTGCGGGAGATACGCAGTATTTT. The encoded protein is CASDVGSAGDTQYF.

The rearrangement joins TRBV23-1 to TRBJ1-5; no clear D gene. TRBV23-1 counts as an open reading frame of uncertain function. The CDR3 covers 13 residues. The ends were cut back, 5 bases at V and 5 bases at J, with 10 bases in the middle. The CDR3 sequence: CASSKSADQPQHF. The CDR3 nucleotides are TGCGCCAGCAGTAAGTCGGCCGATCAGCCCCAGCATTTT.